Below are 21 T cell receptor beta chains sequenced from a single sample in a study of cytomegalovirus exposure and HLA in healthy donors. Primers included in the PCR were 60 Vbeta and 13 Jbeta primers. Assay: immunoSEQ multiplex PCR; the TCRdb copy retains only in-frame clones and omits some. The sample's table shows 150,000 or so clones. The sequenced material came from PBMCs. These receptors were collected from a young man in good health and CMV-seronegative.

The chain employs TRBV4-3 and TRBJ2-3; TRBD2 matches at 9 bases. Germline V gives CDR1 LGHNA, CDR2 YSLEER. CDR3 size: 15 residues. The V and J ends lost 8 bases and 2 bases, in that order; junction bases with no gene match: 8. The CDR3 DNA reads as TGCGCCAGCTCTAAGCAGCGGGGGGTCACAGATACGCAGTATTTT. Translating it yields CASSKQRGVTDTQYF.

This chain connects TRBV15 to TRBJ2-1; D may be TRBD1 (6 bases). Trimming pared 6 bases from V and 0 bases from J, leaving 9 bases between. CDR3 size: 14 residues. Germline V lookup: CDR1 LNHNV, CDR2 YYDKDF (reference sequence). The CDR3 nucleotides read TGTGCCACCAGGGGGGCAGACTCCTACAATGAGCAGTTCTTC. This gives the protein CATRGADSYNEQFF.

J is TRBJ2-2 and V is TRBV7-8; D is unresolved. The V end lost 5 bases, the J end lost 6 bases, and 10 bases lay between the germline ends. The CDR3 runs 13 residues. Per the germline V gene, CDR1 is SGHVS and CDR2 is FQNEAQ. The CDR3 nucleotides read TGTGCCAGCAGCCCGTTGTCGTCCGGGGAGCTGTTTTTT. It codes for CASSPLSSGELFF.

The V call is TRBV2, the J call TRBJ2-2; unclear D gene. The germline V gene encodes CDR1 SNHLY and CDR2 FYNNEI. V was cut by 7 bases and J by 5 bases, with 11 bases left in between. This CDR3 comprises 13 residues. The CDR3 DNA is TGTGCCAGCAAGAGGTGGATGACCGGGGAGCTGTTTTTT. Protein: CASKRWMTGELFF.

V gene TRBV19 combines with J gene TRBJ1-2, with D possibly matching TRBD1 (5 bases). Germline V gene lookup returns CDR1 LNHDA and CDR2 SQIVND (reference sequence). With 5 bases removed from V and 4 bases from J, the gap between germline ends came to 14 bases. The CDR3 sequence is 14 residues long. Written as DNA, the CDR3 is TGTGCCAGTAGTTTTACCGGAGACAGCTATGGCTACACCTTC. Amino acid sequence: CASSFTGDSYGYTF.

The rearrangement links TRBV6-6 to TRBJ2-7, with 10 bases identical to TRBD1. The CDR3 loop spans 14 amino acids. Germline CDR1 reads MNHNY; CDR2 reads SVGAGI (reference sequence). The trim removed 6 bases at V and 2 bases at J, leaving 4 bases unmatched. In DNA form, the CDR3 reads TGTGCCAGCAGGATGGGACAGGGGACCTACGAGCAGTACTTC. It translates to CASRMGQGTYEQYF.

The chain links TRBV6-5 to TRBJ2-1; 7 bases map to TRBD2. This CDR3 is built from 12 residues. The V segment lost 5 bases and the J segment 14 bases; nucleotides outside the gene matches: 9. The germline gives CDR1 MNHEY, CDR2 SVGAGI. For the CDR3, the DNA is TGTGCCAGCAGTCGAAATAGCGGGTCAGAGTTCTTC. Residues: CASSRNSGSEFF.

The chain carries TRBV15 and TRBJ1-2; a weak D match, TRBD1 (6 bases). V was cut by 0 bases and J by 7 bases, with 15 bases left in between. The CDR3 runs 15 residues. From germline, CDR1 is LNHNV and CDR2 YYDKDF (reference sequence). CDR3 amino acids: CATSRDLGGRSGYTF. CDR3 nucleotide sequence: TGTGCCACCAGCAGAGATTTAGGGGGACGGAGTGGCTACACCTTC.

The chain's CDR3 is CASSLRGTGNTIYF. The DNA for the CDR3 is TGTGCCAGCAGTTTAAGGGGAACTGGAAACACCATATATTTT. The genes are TRBV28 and TRBJ1-3; tentatively, D is TRBD1 (5 bases). Germline V gene data show CDR1 as MDHEN and CDR2 as SYDVKM. The V end lost 2 bases, the J end lost 2 bases, and 7 bases lay between the germline ends. The CDR3 is 14 residues long.

This sequence joins TRBV10-3 and TRBJ2-5, with 8 bases that match TRBD1. Germline CDR1 reads ENHRY; CDR2 reads SYGVKD. The CDR3 is 14 residues long. The J segment lost 5 bases and the V segment lost 6 bases, leaving 8 bases of the junction unmatched. CDR3 in DNA: TGTGCCATCAGCGAGGGACAGGATGGTGAGACCCAGTACTTC. This sequence encodes CAISEGQDGETQYF.

V is TRBV12-5 and J is TRBJ2-2, with D uncertain. CDR3 length: 13 amino acids. V was trimmed by 2 bases and J by 2 bases, leaving 3 bases between them. From germline, CDR1 is LGHNT and CDR2 FRNRAP. The CDR3 spells CASGLLNTGELFF. The CDR3 region has the DNA TGTGCTAGTGGTTTGCTTAACACCGGGGAGCTGTTTTTT.

The V and J genes are TRBV6-6 and TRBJ1-2; D is ambiguous. Per germline, CDR1 MNHNY and CDR2 SVGAGI (reference sequence). The CDR3 runs 15 residues. Trimming shortened V by 5 bases and J by 6 bases, and 19 bases separated the two germline ends. The CDR3 DNA is TGTGCCAGCAGTCCGCGTGCCGAGCGTTTGGATGGCTACACCTTC. It is translated as CASSPRAERLDGYTF.

This rearrangement joins TRBV5-5 to TRBJ2-7; tentatively, D is TRBD1 (5 bases). The V end was cut by 3 bases, the J end by 0 bases, with 13 bases between. This CDR3 is 15 amino acids long. Germline V CDR1 and CDR2: SGHKS, YYEKEE (reference sequence). The CDR3 loop is CASSSPLGASYEQYF. In nucleotides, the CDR3 is TGTGCCAGCAGCTCCCCACTTGGGGCCTCCTACGAGCAGTACTTC.

The J gene is TRBJ2-3, the V gene TRBV28; TRBD2 agrees at 10 bases. The germline V gene encodes CDR1 MDHEN and CDR2 SYDVKM. V was clipped by 3 bases and J by 1 base; unmatched bases: 10. CDR3 length: 18 residues. CDR3 amino acids: CASSFGLAASLRTDTQYF. The DNA for the CDR3 is TGTGCCAGCAGTTTTGGACTAGCGGCCTCCTTACGCACAGATACGCAGTATTTT.

This chain links TRBV29-1 with TRBJ2-3, with D perhaps matching TRBD1 (5 bases). The V and J ends lost 7 bases and 1 base respectively, with 12 bases between them. CDR3 length equals 13 residues. In germline, CDR1 is SQVTM, CDR2 ANQGSEA. CDR3 bases: TGCAGCGAACTGGAAGGGGGCACAGATACGCAGTATTTT. It yields the protein CSELEGGTDTQYF.

The chain carries TRBV10-3 and TRBJ1-1; D perhaps matches TRBD1 (5 bases). This CDR3 is 19 amino acids long. The V end was cut by 3 bases, the J end by 1 base, with 24 bases between. Germline V gene data show CDR1 as ENHRY and CDR2 as SYGVKD. CDR3 coding DNA: TGTGCCATCAGTGACCATGAAAACCGTAACAGGAGTTGGAACACTGAAGCTTTCTTT. Protein product: CAISDHENRNRSWNTEAFF.

J is TRBJ1-2 and V is TRBV5-1; no definite D call. Germline lookup yields CDR1 SGHRS and CDR2 YFSETQ. V lost 0 bases, J lost 10 bases, and 10 bases lay in between. The CDR3 has 12 residues. The CDR3 DNA is TGCGCCAGCAGCTTGGACAGAAGGATCTACACCTTC. Protein product: CASSLDRRIYTF.

The chain carries TRBV10-2 and TRBJ2-7; no clear D. Germline CDR1 reads WSHSY; CDR2 reads SAAADI. The V end lost 3 bases, the J end lost 4 bases, and 4 bases lay between the germline ends. The CDR3 contains 11 residues. CDR3 in amino acids: CASSDLYEQYF. DNA for the CDR3: TGCGCCAGCAGTGACCTTTACGAGCAGTACTTC.

The chain carries TRBV27 and TRBJ1-4; D might be TRBD1 (6 bases). Germline values: CDR1 MNHEY, CDR2 SMNVEV (reference sequence). The CDR3 extends over 16 amino acids. V gave up 6 bases and J gave up 2 bases, with 16 bases separating them. This chain's CDR3 is CASRVRAQGTNEKLFF. CDR3 nucleotides: TGTGCCAGCAGGGTGAGGGCCCAGGGGACTAATGAAAAACTGTTTTTT.

This chain's CDR3 is CASSLEGQGFNSPLHF. The CDR3 DNA reads as TGCGCCAGCAGCTTGGAGGGACAGGGATTTAATTCACCCCTCCACTTT. This rearrangement joins TRBV5-1 to TRBJ1-6; 9 bases are a match to TRBD1. J gave up 6 bases and V 0 bases, and 4 bases lay outside the gene matches. Germline V CDR1 and CDR2: SGHRS, YFSETQ. There are 16 residues in the CDR3.

V and J are TRBV6-5 and TRBJ2-3; tentatively, D is TRBD2 (5 bases). Trimming took 0 bases from V and 5 from J, leaving 9 bases between them. The CDR3 totals 14 residues. CDR1 and CDR2 (germline): MNHEY, SVGAGI. The chain's CDR3 is CASSYSRGGDTQYF. CDR3 DNA: TGTGCCAGCAGTTACTCACGGGGTGGAGATACGCAGTATTTT.